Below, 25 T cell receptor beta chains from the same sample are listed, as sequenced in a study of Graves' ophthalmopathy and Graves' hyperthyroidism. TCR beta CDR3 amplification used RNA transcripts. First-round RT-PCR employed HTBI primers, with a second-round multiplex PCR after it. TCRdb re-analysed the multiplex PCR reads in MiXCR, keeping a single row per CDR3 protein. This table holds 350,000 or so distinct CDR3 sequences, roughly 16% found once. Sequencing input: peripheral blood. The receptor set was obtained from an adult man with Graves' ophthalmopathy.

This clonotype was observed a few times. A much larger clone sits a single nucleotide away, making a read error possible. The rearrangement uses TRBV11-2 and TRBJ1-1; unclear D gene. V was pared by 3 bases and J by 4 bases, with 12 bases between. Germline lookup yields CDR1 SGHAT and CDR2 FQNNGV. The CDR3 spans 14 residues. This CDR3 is CASSFLGESTEAFF. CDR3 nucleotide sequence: TGTGCCAGCAGCTTCTTAGGAGAGTCCACTGAAGCTTTCTTT. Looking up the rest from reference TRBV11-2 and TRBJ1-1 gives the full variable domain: EAGVAQSPRYKIIEKRQSVAFWCNPISGHATLYWYQQILGQGPKLLIQFQNNGVVDDSQLPKDRFSAERLKGVDSTLKIQPAKLEDSAVYLCASSFLGESTEAFFGQGTRLTVV.

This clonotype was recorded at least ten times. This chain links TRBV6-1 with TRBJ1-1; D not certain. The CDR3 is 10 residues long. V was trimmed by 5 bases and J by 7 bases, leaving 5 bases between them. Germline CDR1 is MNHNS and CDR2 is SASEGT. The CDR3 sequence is CASSSVEAFF. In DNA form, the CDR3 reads TGTGCCAGCAGTTCGGTTGAAGCTTTCTTT.

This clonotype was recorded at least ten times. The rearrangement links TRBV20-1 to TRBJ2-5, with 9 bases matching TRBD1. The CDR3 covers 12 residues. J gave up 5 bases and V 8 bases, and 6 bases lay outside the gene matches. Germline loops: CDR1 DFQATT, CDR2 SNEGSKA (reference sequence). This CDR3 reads CSRTGGSETQYF. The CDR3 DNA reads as TGCAGTCGTACAGGGGGCTCGGAGACCCAGTACTTC.

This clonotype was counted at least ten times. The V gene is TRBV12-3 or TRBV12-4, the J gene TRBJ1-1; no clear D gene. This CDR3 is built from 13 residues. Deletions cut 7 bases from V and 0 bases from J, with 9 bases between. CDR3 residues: CASKGELNTEAFF. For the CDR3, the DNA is TGTGCCAGCAAGGGAGAGTTGAACACTGAAGCTTTCTTT.

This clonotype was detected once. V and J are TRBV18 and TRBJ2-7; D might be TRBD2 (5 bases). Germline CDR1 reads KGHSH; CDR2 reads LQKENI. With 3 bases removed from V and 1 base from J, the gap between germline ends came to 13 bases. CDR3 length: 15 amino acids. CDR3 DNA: TGTGCCAGCTCACCGCTCAACGGGGAGTCCTACGAGCAGTACTTC. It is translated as CASSPLNGESYEQYF.

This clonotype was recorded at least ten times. The CDR3 sequence is CSARTGVTGELFF. CDR3 DNA: TGCAGTGCTAGGACAGGGGTTACCGGGGAGCTGTTTTTT. The chain links TRBV20-1 to TRBJ2-2; 8 nucleotides agree with TRBD1. V was pared by 3 bases and J by 5 bases, with 2 bases of the junction left unmatched. The CDR3 sequence is 13 residues long. The germline V gene encodes CDR1 DFQATT and CDR2 SNEGSKA (reference sequence).

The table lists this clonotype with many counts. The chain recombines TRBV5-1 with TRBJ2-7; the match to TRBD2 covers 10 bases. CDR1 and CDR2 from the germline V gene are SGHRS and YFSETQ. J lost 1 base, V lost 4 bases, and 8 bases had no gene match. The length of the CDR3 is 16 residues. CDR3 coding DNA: TGCGCCAGCAGCCTTAAGAGGACTAGCGGTTCCTACGAGCAGTACTTC. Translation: CASSLKRTSGSYEQYF. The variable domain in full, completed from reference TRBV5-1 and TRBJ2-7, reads KAGVTQTPRYLIKTRGQQVTLSCSPISGHRSVSWYQQTPGQGLQFLFEYFSETQRNKGNFPGRFSGRQFSNSRSEMNVSTLELGDSALYLCASSLKRTSGSYEQYFGPGTRLTVT.

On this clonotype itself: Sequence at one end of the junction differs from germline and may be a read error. The CDR3 DNA sequence: TGTGCCAGCAGTTACTCATCCAGGGGCCAGTGGCCCCTCCACTTT. Protein sequence: CASSYSSRGQWPLHF. This chain joins TRBV6-4 and TRBJ1-6; a weak D match, TRBD1 (6 bases). This CDR3 is built from 15 residues. CDR1 MRHNA and CDR2 SNTAGT come from the germline V gene.

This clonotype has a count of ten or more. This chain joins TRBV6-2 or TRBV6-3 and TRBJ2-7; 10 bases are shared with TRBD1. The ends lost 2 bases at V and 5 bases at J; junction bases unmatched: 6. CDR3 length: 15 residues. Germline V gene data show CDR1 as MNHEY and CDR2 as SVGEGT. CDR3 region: CASSYRDRGRNEQYF. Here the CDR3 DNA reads TGTGCCAGCAGTTACCGGGACAGGGGTAGGAACGAGCAGTACTTC.

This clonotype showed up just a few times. The CDR3: CASSQVPGAGENIQYF. CDR3 coding DNA: TGCGCCAGCAGCCAAGTTCCCGGGGCCGGAGAAAACATTCAGTACTTC. The chain couples TRBV4-1 to TRBJ2-4; D is tentatively TRBD1 or TRBD2 (5 bases each). CDR1 and CDR2 (germline): MGHRA, YSYEKL. V lost 1 base and J lost 5, with 15 bases in between. The CDR3 runs 16 residues.

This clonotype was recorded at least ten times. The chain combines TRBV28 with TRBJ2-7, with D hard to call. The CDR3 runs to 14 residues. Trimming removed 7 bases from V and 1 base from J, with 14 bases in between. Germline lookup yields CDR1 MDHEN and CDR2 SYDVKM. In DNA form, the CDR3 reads TGTGCCAGCAATTCCCCACCGCATTCCTACGAGCAGTACTTC. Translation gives CASNSPPHSYEQYF.

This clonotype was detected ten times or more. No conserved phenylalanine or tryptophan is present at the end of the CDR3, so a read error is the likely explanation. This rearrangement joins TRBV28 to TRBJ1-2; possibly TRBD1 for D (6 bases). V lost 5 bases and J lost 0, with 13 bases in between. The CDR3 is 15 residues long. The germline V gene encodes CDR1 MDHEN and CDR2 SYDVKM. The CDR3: CASSPPGTPNYGYTS. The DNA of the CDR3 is TGTGCCAGCAGTCCACCCGGGACACCTAACTATGGCTACACCTCC.

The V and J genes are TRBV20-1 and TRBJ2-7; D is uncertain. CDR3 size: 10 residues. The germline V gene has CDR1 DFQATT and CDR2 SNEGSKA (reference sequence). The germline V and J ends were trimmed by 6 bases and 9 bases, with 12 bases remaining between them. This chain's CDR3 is CSAFRSVQYF. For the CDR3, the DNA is TGCAGTGCCTTTCGATCGGTGCAGTACTTC.

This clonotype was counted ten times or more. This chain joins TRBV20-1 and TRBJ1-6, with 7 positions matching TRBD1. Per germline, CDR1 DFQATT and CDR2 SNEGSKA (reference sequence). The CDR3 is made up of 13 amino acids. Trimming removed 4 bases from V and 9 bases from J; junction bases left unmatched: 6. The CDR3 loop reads CSANDRVASPLHF. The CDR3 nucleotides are TGCAGTGCTAACGACAGGGTTGCTTCACCCCTCCACTTT.

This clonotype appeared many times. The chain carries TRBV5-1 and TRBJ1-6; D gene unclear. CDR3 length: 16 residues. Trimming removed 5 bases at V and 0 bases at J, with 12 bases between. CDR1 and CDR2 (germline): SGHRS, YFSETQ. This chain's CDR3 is CASRPTQSSYNSPLHF. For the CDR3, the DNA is TGCGCCAGCAGGCCCACCCAAAGCTCCTATAATTCACCCCTCCACTTT.

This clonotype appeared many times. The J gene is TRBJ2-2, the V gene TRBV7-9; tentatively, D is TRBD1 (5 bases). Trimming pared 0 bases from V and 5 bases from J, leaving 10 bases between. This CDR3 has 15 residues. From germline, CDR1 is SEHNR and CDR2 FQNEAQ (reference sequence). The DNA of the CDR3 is TGTGCCAGCAGCTTAGCTTCGGCAGGGACCGGGGAGCTGTTTTTT. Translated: CASSLASAGTGELFF. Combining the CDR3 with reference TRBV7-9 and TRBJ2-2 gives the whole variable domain DTGVSQNPRHKITKRGQNVTFRCDPISEHNRLYWYRQTLGQGPEFLTYFQNEAQLEKSRLLSDRFSAERPKGSFSTLEIQRTEQGDSAMYLCASSLASAGTGELFFGEGSRLTVL.

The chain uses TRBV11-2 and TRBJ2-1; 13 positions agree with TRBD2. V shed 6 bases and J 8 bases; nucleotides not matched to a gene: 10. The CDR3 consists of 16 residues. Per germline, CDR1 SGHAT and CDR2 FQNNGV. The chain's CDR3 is CASSSHRTSGSDEQFF. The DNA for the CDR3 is TGTGCCAGCAGTTCCCACAGGACTAGCGGGAGCGATGAGCAGTTCTTC.

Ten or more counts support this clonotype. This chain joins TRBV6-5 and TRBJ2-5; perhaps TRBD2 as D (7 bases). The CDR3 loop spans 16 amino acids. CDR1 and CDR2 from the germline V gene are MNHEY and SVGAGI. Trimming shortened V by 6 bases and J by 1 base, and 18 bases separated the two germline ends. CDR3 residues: CASSRGAAYIQETQYF. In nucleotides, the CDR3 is TGTGCCAGCAGCCGGGGGGCCGCTTATATCCAAGAGACCCAGTACTTC.

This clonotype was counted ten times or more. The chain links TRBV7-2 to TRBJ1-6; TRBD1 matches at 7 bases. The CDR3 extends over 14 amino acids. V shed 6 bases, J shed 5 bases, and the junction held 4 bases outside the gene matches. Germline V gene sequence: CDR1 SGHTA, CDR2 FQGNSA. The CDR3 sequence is CASSFGQDNSPLHF. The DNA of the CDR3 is TGTGCCAGCAGTTTCGGACAGGATAATTCACCCCTCCACTTT.

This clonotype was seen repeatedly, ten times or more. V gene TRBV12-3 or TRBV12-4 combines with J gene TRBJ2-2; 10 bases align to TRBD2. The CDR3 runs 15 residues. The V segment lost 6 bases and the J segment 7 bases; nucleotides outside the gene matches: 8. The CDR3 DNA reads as TGTGCCAGCAGACTTTCTAGCGGGAGAGACGGGGAGCTGTTTTTT. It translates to CASRLSSGRDGELFF.

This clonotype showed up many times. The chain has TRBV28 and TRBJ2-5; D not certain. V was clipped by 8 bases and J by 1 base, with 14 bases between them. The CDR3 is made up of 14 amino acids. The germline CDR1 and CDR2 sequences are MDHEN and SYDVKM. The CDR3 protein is CASSPTRSQETQYF. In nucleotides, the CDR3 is TGTGCCAGCTCCCCAACGCGTTCCCAAGAGACCCAGTACTTC.

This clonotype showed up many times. The DNA of the CDR3 is TGCGCCAGCAGCCGCTATGGACTAGCCGTACCCTACGAGCAGTACTTC. Translation: CASSRYGLAVPYEQYF. The chain couples TRBV4-1 to TRBJ2-7, with 8 nucleotides matching TRBD2. Germline V gene sequence: CDR1 MGHRA, CDR2 YSYEKL. The CDR3 has 16 amino acids. V lost 4 bases to trimming and J lost 2 bases; unmatched junction nucleotides: 10.

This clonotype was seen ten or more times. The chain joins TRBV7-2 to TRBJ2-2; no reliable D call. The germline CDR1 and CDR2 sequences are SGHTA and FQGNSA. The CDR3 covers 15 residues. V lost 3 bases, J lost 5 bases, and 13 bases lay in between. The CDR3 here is CASSFRAMGTGELFF. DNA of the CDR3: TGTGCCAGCAGCTTCCGTGCCATGGGGACCGGGGAGCTGTTTTTT.

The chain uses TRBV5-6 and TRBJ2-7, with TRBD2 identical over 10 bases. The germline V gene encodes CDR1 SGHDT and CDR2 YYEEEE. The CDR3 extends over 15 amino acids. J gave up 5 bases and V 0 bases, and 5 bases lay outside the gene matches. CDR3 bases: TGTGCCAGCAGCTTGGCCCTAGCGGGAGTCAACGAGCAGTACTTC. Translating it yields CASSLALAGVNEQYF.

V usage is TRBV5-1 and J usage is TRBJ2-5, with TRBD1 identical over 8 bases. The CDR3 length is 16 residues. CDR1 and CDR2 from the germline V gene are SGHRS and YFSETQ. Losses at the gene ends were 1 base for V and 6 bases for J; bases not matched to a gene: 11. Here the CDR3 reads CASSLYSQGVGQTQYF. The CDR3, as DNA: TGCGCCAGCAGCTTGTATTCACAGGGGGTCGGGCAGACCCAGTACTTC.